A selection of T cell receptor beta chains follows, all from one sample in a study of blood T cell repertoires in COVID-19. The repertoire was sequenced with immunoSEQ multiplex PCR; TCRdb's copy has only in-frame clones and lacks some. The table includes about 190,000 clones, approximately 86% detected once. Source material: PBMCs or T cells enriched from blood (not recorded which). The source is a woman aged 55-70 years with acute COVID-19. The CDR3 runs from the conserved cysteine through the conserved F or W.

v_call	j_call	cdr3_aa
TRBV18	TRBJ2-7	CASSPPSEGGYEQYF
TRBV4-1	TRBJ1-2	CASSQATSRTGWDWNYGYTF
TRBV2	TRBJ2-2	CASSRAVQYTGELFF
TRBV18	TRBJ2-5	CASSPPGGGQETQYF
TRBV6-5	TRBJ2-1	CASSGAGQRFNEQFF
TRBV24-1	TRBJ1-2	CATSEAGVDYGYTF
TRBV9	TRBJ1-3	CASSVRGQAGTGNTIYF
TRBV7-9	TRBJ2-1	CASSFRTGLSSYNEQFF
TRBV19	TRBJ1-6	CASREGQGNSPLHF
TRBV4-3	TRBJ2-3	CASSQDLTGGSDTQYF
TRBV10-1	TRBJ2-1	CASSEWTGSNEQFF
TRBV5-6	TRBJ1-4	CASSRQGGEKLFF
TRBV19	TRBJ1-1	CASSITGVNTEAFF
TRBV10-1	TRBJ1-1	CASSEWKPGDTEAFF
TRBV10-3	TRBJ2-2	CATTATGNTGELFF
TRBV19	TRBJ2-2	CASSIGGGHANTGELFF
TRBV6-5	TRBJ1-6	CASSYDRGPNSPLHF
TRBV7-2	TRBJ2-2	CASSLRTSGGKTGELFF
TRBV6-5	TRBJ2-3	CASKYSGGETDTQYF
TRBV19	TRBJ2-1	CASSIDFAAGERQFF
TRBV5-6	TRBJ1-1	CASSLYNWNTEAFF
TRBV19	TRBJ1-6	CASSTDREYNSPLHF
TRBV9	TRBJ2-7	CASSSLERGNYEQYF
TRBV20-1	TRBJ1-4	CSASQASGEKLFF
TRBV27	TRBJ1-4	CASASGGIREKLFF
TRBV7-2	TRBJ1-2	CASSLRNYGYTF
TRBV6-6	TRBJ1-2	CAGKGAIYGYTF
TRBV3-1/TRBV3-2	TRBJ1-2	CASSQETVRRGYGYTF
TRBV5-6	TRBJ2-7	CASRLGQGYEQYF
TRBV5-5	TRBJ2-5	CASSTGLWGETQYF
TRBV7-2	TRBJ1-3	CASSLGQLLRNTIYF
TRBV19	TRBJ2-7	CASSVGLAGHYEQYF
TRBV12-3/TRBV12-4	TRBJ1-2	CASSLGRGYTF
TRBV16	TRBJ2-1	CASSGGQGQYNEQFF
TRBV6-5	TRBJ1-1	CASMILGATEAFF
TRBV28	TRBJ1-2	CASRNPGTGKVTF
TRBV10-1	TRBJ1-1	CASSVQGAPTEAFF
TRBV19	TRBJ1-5	CASSISSGNQPQHF
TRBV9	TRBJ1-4	CASSVPGPDEKLFF
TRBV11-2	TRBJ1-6	CATDSLSDNSPLHF
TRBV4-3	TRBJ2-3	CASSLTQGSGDTQYF
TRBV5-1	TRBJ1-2	CASSLDRDYGYTF
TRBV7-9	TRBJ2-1	CASSTQGRLAGAPSYNEQFF
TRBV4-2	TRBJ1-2	CASSQDWGGGGYTF
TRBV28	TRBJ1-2	CASSVEIRSYGYTF
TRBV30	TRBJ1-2	CACLPGTGSGYTF
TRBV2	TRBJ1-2	CASSPLLANYGYTF
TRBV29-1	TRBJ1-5	CSVAHGTGGNQPQHF
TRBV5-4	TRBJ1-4	CASSLVGGSNEKLFF
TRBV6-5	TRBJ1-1	CASSSKEVGTEAFF
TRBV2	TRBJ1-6	CASLGGVGSPLHF
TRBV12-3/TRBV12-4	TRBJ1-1	CASSQGQRRAFF
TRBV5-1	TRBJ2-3	CASSPHLQTPDTQYF
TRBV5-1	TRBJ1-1	CASSEGHAMNTEAFF
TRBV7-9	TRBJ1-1	CASSRSRDRHTEAFF
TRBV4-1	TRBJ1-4	CASSFTGDATNEKLFF
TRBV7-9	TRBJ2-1	CASSGGPTSGGYNEQFF